Each of the 17 T cell receptor beta chains below was sequenced from the same sample in a study of Graves' ophthalmopathy and Graves' hyperthyroidism. Beta-chain TCR CDR3 regions were amplified from RNA transcripts. The first round was an RT-PCR with HTBI primers, and the second round was a multiplex PCR. TCRdb processed the multiplex PCR reads anew with MiXCR; each CDR3 protein has one entry. The repertoire holds hundreds of thousands of distinct CDR3 sequences, with about 40% as singletons. The sequencing input was peripheral blood. The receptors shown here come from an adult man with Graves' ophthalmopathy.

The sample holds one count of this clonotype. V usage is TRBV10-3 and J usage is TRBJ2-5; D is perhaps TRBD2 (6 bases). V was clipped by 0 bases and J by 2 bases, with 13 bases between them. Per the germline V gene, CDR1 is ENHRY and CDR2 is SYGVKD. The CDR3 length is 16 residues. The CDR3 protein is CAISESLAGIQETQYF. CDR3 nucleotide sequence: TGTGCCATCAGTGAGTCGCTGGCGGGGATACAAGAGACCCAGTACTTC.

The chain combines TRBV12-3 or TRBV12-4 with TRBJ2-6; maybe TRBD2 (7 bases). The CDR3 length is 14 residues. Trimming took off 6 bases at V and 10 bases at J, with 16 bases between the two ends. Here the CDR3 reads CASSTGEGGNVLTF. The CDR3, as DNA: TGTGCCAGCAGCACCGGGGAGGGGGGAAACGTCCTGACTTTC.

This sequence joins TRBV27 and TRBJ2-7; possible D gene TRBD1, 5 bases. V shed 3 bases and J shed 3 bases, with 9 bases lying between them. There are 13 residues in the CDR3. Germline lookup yields CDR1 MNHEY and CDR2 SMNVEV (reference sequence). The CDR3 DNA sequence: TGTGCCAGCAGTTTGAGGACACACTACGAGCAGTACTTC. It encodes CASSLRTHYEQYF.

The chain is built from TRBV4-2 and TRBJ2-2, with a tentative D call TRBD1 (6 bases). This CDR3 is 15 amino acids long. Trimming removed 2 bases at V and 3 bases at J, with 10 bases between. Germline V CDR1 and CDR2: LGHNA, YNFKEQ. The CDR3 loop is CASSQQGRDTGELFF. As DNA, the CDR3 is TGTGCCAGCAGCCAACAGGGGCGCGACACCGGGGAGCTGTTTTTT.

This clonotype was seen repeatedly, ten times or more. The chain has TRBV10-3 and TRBJ1-5, with a possible D match to TRBD1 (6 bases). Germline assignment: CDR1 ENHRY and CDR2 SYGVKD. Trimming took 6 bases from V and 0 from J, leaving 12 bases between them. The CDR3 runs to 15 residues. CDR3 in DNA: TGTGCCATCAGCCCACAGGGTCTTAGCAATCAGCCCCAGCATTTT. This codes for CAISPQGLSNQPQHF.

The table lists this clonotype with many counts. The V gene is TRBV11-2, the J gene TRBJ1-1; D not certain. The CDR3 spans 13 residues. Between the trimmed V and J ends, which lost 5 bases and 0 bases, there was a span of 7 bases. CDR1 SGHAT and CDR2 FQNNGV come from the germline V gene. In nucleotides, the CDR3 is TGTGCCAGCAGCATCCAGCTGAACACTGAAGCTTTCTTT. Its translation: CASSIQLNTEAFF.

This clonotype occurred a few times. The chain combines TRBV7-8 with TRBJ2-7; no firm D call. Trimming left V 11 bases short and J 0 bases short, with 8 bases between. The CDR3 is 11 amino acids. CDR1 and CDR2 (germline): SGHVS, FQNEAQ. CDR3 nucleotide sequence: TGTGCCTGGAGAGCCTCCTACGAGCAGTACTTC. Amino acids: CAWRASYEQYF.

The sample holds a few counts of this clonotype. V gene TRBV20-1 combines with J gene TRBJ2-7; D remains unclear. The CDR3 sequence is 13 residues long. The V gene lost 5 bases and the J gene lost 0 bases, with 11 bases spanning the gap. Germline lookup yields CDR1 DFQATT and CDR2 SNEGSKA (reference sequence). CDR3 bases: TGCAGTGCTCGATCCGAACTCTCCTACGAGCAGTACTTC. As protein: CSARSELSYEQYF.

This clonotype was seen ten or more times. This rearrangement joins TRBV9 to TRBJ1-6; D is unresolved. The CDR3 is made up of 15 amino acids. V gave up 0 bases and J gave up 14 bases, with 18 bases separating them. Germline V gives CDR1 SGDLS, CDR2 YYNGEE. For the CDR3, the DNA is TGTGCCAGCAGCGTAGAAGGTACCTTAAGCGGGGCCCTCCACTTT. It specifies CASSVEGTLSGALHF.

In regard to this clonotype: One end of the junction does not line up with germline, which may come from a read error. The chain carries TRBV10-3 and TRBJ2-2, with 7 bases lining up with TRBD1. CDR1 and CDR2 (germline): ENHRY, SYGVKD. The CDR3 loop spans 21 amino acids. The CDR3 bases are TGTGCCATGAGTGAGTTTTGGGACAGTACAACATCGGACTCCAAAACCGGGGAGCTGTTTTTT. Protein: CAMSEFWDSTTSDSKTGELFF.

This clonotype is medium-sized (0.01 to 0.1%) by share. V and J are TRBV7-2 and TRBJ2-5; a possible D gene is TRBD1 (5 bases). V dropped 3 bases and J dropped 5 bases, with 13 bases sitting between them. Germline CDR1 and CDR2: SGHTA and FQGNSA. The CDR3 sequence is 14 residues long. For the CDR3, the DNA is TGTGCCAGCAGCTTCGGGCAGGGCGCGGAGACCCAGTACTTC. This sequence encodes CASSFGQGAETQYF.

The genes are TRBV19 and TRBJ2-7; the match to TRBD1 covers 7 bases. The CDR3 runs 20 residues. Germline loops: CDR1 LNHDA, CDR2 SQIVND (reference sequence). The ends lost 3 bases at V and 1 base at J; junction bases unmatched: 21. The CDR3 sequence: CASSIVASSSAGTESYEQYF. DNA of the CDR3: TGTGCCAGTAGTATTGTCGCGTCGAGTTCCGCCGGGACAGAATCCTACGAGCAGTACTTC.

The chain employs TRBV12-3 or TRBV12-4 and TRBJ1-1; D is unresolved. The CDR3 totals 13 residues. Trimming pared 3 bases from V and 4 bases from J, leaving 9 bases between. In nucleotides, the CDR3 is TGTGCCAGCAGTTTGCAGGAGCTCACTGAAGCTTTCTTT. Translation: CASSLQELTEAFF.

Many counts were recorded for this clonotype. The chain links TRBV6-6 to TRBJ1-5, with unresolved D. With 5 bases removed from V and 5 bases from J, the gap between germline ends came to 4 bases. The CDR3 totals 11 residues. CDR1 and CDR2 from the germline V gene are MNHNY and SVGAGI (reference sequence). The CDR3 DNA is TGTGCCAGCAGTCCCGATCAGCCCCAGCATTTT. This codes for CASSPDQPQHF.

J is TRBJ1-6 and V is TRBV4-1; 8 bases match TRBD1. This CDR3 comprises 15 residues. With V trimmed by 5 bases and J by 6 bases, 6 bases remained unmatched. From germline, CDR1 is MGHRA and CDR2 YSYEKL. The CDR3 is CASSKGQGPNSPLHF. CDR3 coding DNA: TGCGCCAGCAGCAAAGGACAGGGACCTAATTCACCCCTCCACTTT.

This clonotype has a handful of counts. The chain recombines TRBV7-9 with TRBJ2-7; TRBD1 matches at 10 bases. Germline V gives CDR1 SEHNR, CDR2 FQNEAQ (reference sequence). The CDR3 consists of 15 residues. Trimming removed 5 bases from V and 2 bases from J; junction bases left unmatched: 6. The CDR3 here is CASSASGTGAYEQYF. The CDR3 nucleotides are TGTGCCAGCAGCGCTTCGGGGACAGGGGCCTACGAGCAGTACTTC.

The chain links TRBV6-2 or TRBV6-3 to TRBJ2-6, with no clear D. Germline CDR1 reads MNHEY; CDR2 reads SVGEGT. The CDR3 sequence is 15 residues long. V shed 11 bases and J shed 0 bases, with 14 bases lying between them. This chain's CDR3 is CAWSSQISGANVLTF. CDR3 bases: TGTGCCTGGAGCTCACAGATCTCTGGGGCCAACGTCCTGACTTTC.